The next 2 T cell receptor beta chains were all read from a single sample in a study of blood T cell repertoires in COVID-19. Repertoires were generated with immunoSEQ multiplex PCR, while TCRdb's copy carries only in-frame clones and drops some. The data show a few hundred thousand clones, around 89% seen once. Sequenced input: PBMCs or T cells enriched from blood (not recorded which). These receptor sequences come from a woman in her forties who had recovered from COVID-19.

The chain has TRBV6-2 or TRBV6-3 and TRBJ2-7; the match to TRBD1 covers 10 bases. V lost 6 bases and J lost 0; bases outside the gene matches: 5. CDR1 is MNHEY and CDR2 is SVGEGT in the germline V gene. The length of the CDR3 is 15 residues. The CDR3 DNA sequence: TGTGCCAGCAGCCTGACAGGGGGCTTCTCCTACGAGCAGTACTTC. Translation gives CASSLTGGFSYEQYF.

The CDR3 protein is CSASTGANYNSPLHF. CDR3 nucleotides: TGCAGTGCTAGTACAGGGGCCAACTATAATTCACCCCTCCACTTT. The rearrangement links TRBV20-1 to TRBJ1-6; 7 bases fit TRBD1. V lost 3 bases to trimming and J lost 3 bases; unmatched junction nucleotides: 5. Germline-derived CDR1 and CDR2 are DFQATT and SNEGSKA (reference sequence). There are 15 residues in the CDR3.